The source of this T cell receptor (beta chain) is a study of response to subunit inactivated influenza vaccine. MiXCR, run by TCRdb on the RT-PCR reads, gives a single entry per CDR3 protein. The sample holds more than 700,000 distinct CDR3 sequences; approximately 21% are singletons and the top ten take roughly 10%. This clonotype was recorded a few times. The CDR3 contains 15 residues. With 2 bases removed from V and 4 bases from J, the gap between germline ends came to 12 bases. Germline loops: CDR1 SNHLY, CDR2 FYNNEI. This receptor was taken from a man aged 45-65 years who received an inactivated influenza vaccine. The sample consisted of PBMCs from blood, taken 4 to 6 days after vaccination. The chain combines TRBV2 with TRBJ2-1; no clear D. The CDR3 reads CASSERGGPYNEQFF. For the CDR3, the DNA is TGTGCCAGCAGTGAACGTGGCGGTCCGTACAATGAGCAGTTCTTC.